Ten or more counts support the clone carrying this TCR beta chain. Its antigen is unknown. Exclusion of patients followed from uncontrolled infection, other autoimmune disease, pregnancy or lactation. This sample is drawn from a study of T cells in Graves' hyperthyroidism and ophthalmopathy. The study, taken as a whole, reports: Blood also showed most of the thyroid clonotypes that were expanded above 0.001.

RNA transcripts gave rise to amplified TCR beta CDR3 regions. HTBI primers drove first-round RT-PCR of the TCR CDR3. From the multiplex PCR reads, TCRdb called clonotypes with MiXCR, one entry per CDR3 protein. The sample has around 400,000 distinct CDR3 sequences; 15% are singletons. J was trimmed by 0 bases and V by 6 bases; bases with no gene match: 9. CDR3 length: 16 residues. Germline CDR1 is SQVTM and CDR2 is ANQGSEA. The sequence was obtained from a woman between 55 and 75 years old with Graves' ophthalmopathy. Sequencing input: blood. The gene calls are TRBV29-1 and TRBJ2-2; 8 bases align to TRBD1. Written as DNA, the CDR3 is TGCAGCGTAAGGGAGTCAGGGGGCGCGAACACCGGGGAGCTGTTTTTT. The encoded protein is CSVRESGGANTGELFF.